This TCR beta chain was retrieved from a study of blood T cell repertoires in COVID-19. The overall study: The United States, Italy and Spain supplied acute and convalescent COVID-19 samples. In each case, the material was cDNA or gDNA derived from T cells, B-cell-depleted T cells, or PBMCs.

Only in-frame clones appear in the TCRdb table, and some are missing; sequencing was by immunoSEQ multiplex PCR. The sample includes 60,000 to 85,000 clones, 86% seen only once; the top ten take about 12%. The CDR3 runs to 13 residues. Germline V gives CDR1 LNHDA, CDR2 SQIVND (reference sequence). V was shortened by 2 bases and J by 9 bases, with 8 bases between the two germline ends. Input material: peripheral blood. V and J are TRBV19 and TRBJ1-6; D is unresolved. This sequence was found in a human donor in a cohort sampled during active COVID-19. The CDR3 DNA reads TGTGCCAGTAGTATAACCCCGGGTTCACCCCTCCACTTT. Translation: CASSITPGSPLHF.